These 3 T cell receptor beta chains originate from one sample sequenced in a study of blood T cells in healthy people across ages. A second PCR of about 7 to 11 cycles used a sample-barcoded 5' primer and a J-beta primer mix. TCRdb recomputed calls from the 5' RACE reads with MiXCR, one row per CDR3 protein. This table has approximately 2,000,000 distinct CDR3 sequences, around 42% appearing once. Sample: blood. The receptors were sampled from a human donor in good health.

This chain connects TRBV28 to TRBJ2-1, with a possible D match to TRBD2 (5 bases). CDR1 MDHEN and CDR2 SYDVKM come from the germline V gene. Trimming took off 6 bases at V and 0 bases at J, with 15 bases between the two ends. The CDR3 consists of 16 residues. Here the CDR3 DNA reads TGTGCCAGCAGCGGCACTAGTGGGAGCTCCTACAATGAGCAGTTCTTC. Its translation is CASSGTSGSSYNEQFF. Filled out from reference TRBV28 and TRBJ2-1, the complete variable domain reads DVKVTQSSRYLVKRTGEKVFLECVQDMDHENMFWYRQDPGLGLRLIYFSYDVKMKEKGDIPEGYSVSREKKERFSLILESASTNQTSMYLCASSGTSGSSYNEQFFGPGTRLTVL.

J is TRBJ2-3 and V is TRBV4-2; 12 bases are a match to TRBD2. The CDR3 length is 17 residues. Germline assignment: CDR1 LGHNA and CDR2 YNFKEQ. J lost 5 bases, V lost 3 bases, and 9 bases had no gene match. The CDR3 DNA follows: TGTGCCAGCAGCCAGGATGGAGGACTAGCGGGGAGAGATACGCAGTATTTT. Residues: CASSQDGGLAGRDTQYF.

In its sample, this clonotype was seen a few times. The chain has TRBV3-1 and TRBJ2-3; 9 bases are a match to TRBD1. Trimming cost V 6 bases and J 9 bases; bases outside gene matches: 4. The CDR3 extends over 12 amino acids. Germline CDR1 reads LGHDT; CDR2 reads YNNKEL (reference sequence). DNA of the CDR3: TGTGCCAGCAGTCGTGGACAGGGGACGCAGTATTTT. It translates to CASSRGQGTQYF.